What follows is one T cell receptor (beta chain) and its context. Profiled with immunoSEQ multiplex PCR; TCRdb holds only in-frame clones, not every one. The sample holds roughly 70,000 clones, about nine tenths seen once. The sample originates from a study of blood T cell repertoires in COVID-19. Trimming removed 5 bases from V and 2 bases from J; junction bases left unmatched: 7. Germline V gene sequence: CDR1 MDHEN, CDR2 SYDVKM. This CDR3 contains 16 residues. This clonotype was sampled from a woman of 80 years or more with active COVID-19. The sequenced sample was peripheral blood. The V call is TRBV28, the J call TRBJ2-1; 9 nucleotides line up with TRBD1. CDR3 sequence: CASSPSGTGTYNEQFF. DNA of the CDR3: TGTGCCAGCAGTCCGTCGGGGACAGGGACCTACAATGAGCAGTTCTTC.